Presented here are 12 T cell receptor beta chains from one specimen sequenced in a study of cytomegalovirus exposure and HLA in healthy donors (dated by TCRdb to 2016 to 2017). To prepare the library, the immunoSEQ multiplex PCR assay was applied. For the multiplex PCR, a mixture combining 60 forward primers for TCR Vbeta segments and 13 reverse primers for TCR Jbeta segments was used. TCRdb limited this immuneACCESS table to in-frame rearrangements with V and J called. A share of clones is missing; checked studies link under half to unresolved V genes, and the rest is unexplained. Here the sample has 130,000 to 150,000 clones; around 77% occur a single time. Jointly, the top ten make up 4.5% to 6% of the sample. The sample was PBMCs. The origin of the receptors is a woman between 50 and 59 years old in good health and CMV-seronegative.

This chain links TRBV27 with TRBJ1-6; D is unresolved. Germline CDR1 MNHEY, CDR2 SMNVEV (reference sequence). V lost 6 bases and J lost 4, with 4 bases in between. The CDR3 totals 12 residues. The CDR3 DNA sequence: TGTGCCAGCAGAACTTATAATTCACCCCTCCACTTT. It encodes CASRTYNSPLHF.

The genes are TRBV6-6 and TRBJ2-7, with a weak D call TRBD2 (7 bases). The germline gives CDR1 MNHNY, CDR2 SVGAGI (reference sequence). The ends were cut back, 6 bases at V and 5 bases at J, with 14 bases in the middle. The CDR3 sequence is 13 residues long. CDR3 coding DNA: TGTGCCAGCAGGCCCGGGGGGCCCCACGAGCAGTACTTC. It yields the protein CASRPGGPHEQYF.

The chain's CDR3 is CASSKSRESSTNEKLFF. The CDR3 DNA reads as TGCGCCAGCAGCAAAAGCAGGGAATCCTCGACTAATGAAAAACTGTTTTTT. The chain carries TRBV5-1 and TRBJ1-4; weak D call: TRBD1 (5 bases). Germline values: CDR1 SGHRS, CDR2 YFSETQ. The V end was cut by 4 bases, the J end by 2 bases, with 18 bases between. The CDR3 consists of 17 residues.

The table lists this clone with many counts. This chain links TRBV4-3 with TRBJ2-5; perhaps TRBD2 as D (7 bases). This CDR3 contains 16 residues. The V end lost 0 bases, the J end lost 5 bases, and 16 bases lay between the germline ends. Germline values: CDR1 LGHNA, CDR2 YSLEER. CDR3 residues: CASSQEFGGLGETQYF. CDR3 bases: TGCGCCAGCAGCCAAGAATTCGGGGGGCTAGGGGAGACCCAGTACTTC.

The rearrangement links TRBV7-2 to TRBJ2-5, with D possibly TRBD2 on 5 matching bases. Trimming shortened V by 0 bases and J by 5 bases, and 13 bases separated the two germline ends. CDR1 and CDR2 from the germline V gene are SGHTA and FQGNSA. The CDR3 has 15 amino acids. CDR3 loop: CASSLAEGLWETQYF. The CDR3 DNA follows: TGTGCCAGCAGCTTAGCAGAGGGCCTGTGGGAGACCCAGTACTTC.

The chain employs TRBV7-6 and TRBJ2-3; D might be TRBD2 (5 bases). V was clipped by 5 bases and J by 6 bases, with 15 bases between them. The CDR3 sequence is 14 residues long. Germline-derived CDR1 and CDR2 are SGHVS and FNYEAQ. This chain's CDR3 is CASSPGLSSDTQYF. CDR3 nucleotide sequence: TGTGCCAGCAGCCCTGGACTCTCCTCTGATACGCAGTATTTT. Variable domain in full (rest from reference TRBV7-6 and TRBJ2-3): GAGVSQSPRYKVTKRGQDVALRCDPISGHVSLYWYRQALGQGPEFLTYFNYEAQQDKSGLPNDRFSAERPEGSISTLTIQRTEQRDSAMYRCASSPGLSSDTQYFGPGTRLTVL.

The chain recombines TRBV18 with TRBJ1-1; D is unresolved. This CDR3 has 13 residues. Between the trimmed V and J ends, which lost 2 bases and 0 bases, there was a span of 4 bases. Germline CDR1 KGHSH, CDR2 LQKENI. CDR3 loop: CASSPSVNTEAFF. The CDR3 DNA reads as TGTGCCAGCTCACCATCAGTGAACACTGAAGCTTTCTTT.

The chain combines TRBV28 with TRBJ1-4, with D uncertain. The germline gives CDR1 MDHEN, CDR2 SYDVKM. V gave up 10 bases and J gave up 8 bases, with 17 bases separating them. The CDR3 length is 13 residues. DNA for the CDR3: TGTGCCACCCAGAATGTCCTTTCCGAAAAACTGTTTTTT. Its protein product is CATQNVLSEKLFF.

This clone was seen a few times. The V call is TRBV29-1, the J call TRBJ2-7; 7 bases are a match to TRBD2. V gave up 3 bases and J gave up 6 bases; unmatched junction bases: 8. This CDR3 spans 13 amino acids. Germline values: CDR1 SQVTM, CDR2 ANQGSEA. The CDR3 nucleotides are TGCAGCGTTGAGGCGCTGACGGGGGGCGAGCAGTACTTC. Protein: CSVEALTGGEQYF.

The chain carries TRBV7-9 and TRBJ1-1; perhaps TRBD1 as D (5 bases). Germline V gene sequence: CDR1 SEHNR, CDR2 FQNEAQ (reference sequence). Trimming took off 6 bases at V and 4 bases at J, with 12 bases between the two ends. The CDR3 consists of 13 residues. The CDR3 reads CASRVGGGTEAFF. DNA of the CDR3: TGTGCCAGCAGGGTCGGGGGTGGCACTGAAGCTTTCTTT.

The J gene is TRBJ1-5, the V gene TRBV6-1; D is uncertain. The ends were cut back, 1 base at V and 5 bases at J, with 12 bases in the middle. Germline V gene sequence: CDR1 MNHNS, CDR2 SASEGT. The CDR3 is 15 amino acids. This CDR3 reads CASSEDASGYQPQHF. CDR3 bases: TGTGCCAGCAGTGAAGACGCCTCGGGGTATCAGCCCCAGCATTTT.

V usage is TRBV18 and J usage is TRBJ1-2, with D perhaps matching TRBD1 (6 bases). CDR3 length: 14 residues. Germline lookup yields CDR1 KGHSH and CDR2 LQKENI. V shed 3 bases and J shed 5 bases, with 13 bases lying between them. CDR3 in DNA: TGTGCCAGCTCACCGGACAGAAACACTTATGGCTACACCTTC. The encoded protein is CASSPDRNTYGYTF.